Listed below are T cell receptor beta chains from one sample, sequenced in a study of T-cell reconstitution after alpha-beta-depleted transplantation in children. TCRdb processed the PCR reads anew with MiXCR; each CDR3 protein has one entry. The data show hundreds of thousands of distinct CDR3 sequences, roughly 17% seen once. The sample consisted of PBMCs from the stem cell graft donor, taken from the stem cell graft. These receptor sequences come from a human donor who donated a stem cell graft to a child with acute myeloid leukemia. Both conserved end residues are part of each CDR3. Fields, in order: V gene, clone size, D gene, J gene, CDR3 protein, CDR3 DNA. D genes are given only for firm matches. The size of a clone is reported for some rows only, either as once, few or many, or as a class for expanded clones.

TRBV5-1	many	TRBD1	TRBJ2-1	CASSFRTGNNEQFF	TGCGCCAGCAGCTTTAGGACAGGAAACAATGAGCAGTTCTTC
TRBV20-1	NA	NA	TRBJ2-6	CSARTGGLPGRGANVLTF	TGCAGTGCTAGGACTGGAGGACTTCCAGGGAGGGGGGCCAACGTCCTGACTTTC
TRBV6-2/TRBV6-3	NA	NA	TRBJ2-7	CASSYGFGGSPALYEQYF	TGTGCCAGCAGTTACGGTTTTGGTGGTTCCCCTGCTCTCTACGAGCAGTACTTC
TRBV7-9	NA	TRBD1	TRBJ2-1	CASSFGTGEYNEQFF	TGTGCCAGCAGCTTCGGGACAGGGGAGTACAATGAGCAGTTCTTC
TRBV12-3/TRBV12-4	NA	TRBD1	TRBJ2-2	CASSFQGVDTGELFF	TGTGCCAGCAGTTTTCAGGGGGTGGACACCGGGGAGCTGTTTTTT
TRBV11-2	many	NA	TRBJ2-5	CASRLGRRQETQYF	TGTGCCAGCAGGCTGGGACGGCGGCAAGAGACCCAGTACTTC
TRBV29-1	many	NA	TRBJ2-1	CSVEARGHYNEQFF	TGCAGCGTTGAAGCCAGGGGACACTACAATGAGCAGTTCTTC
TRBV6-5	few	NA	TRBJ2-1	CASRGAGEQFF	TGTGCCAGCCGGGGGGCAGGGGAGCAGTTCTTC
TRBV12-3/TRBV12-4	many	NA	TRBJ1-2	CASSDLNNYGYTF	TGTGCCAGCAGCGACTTGAATAACTATGGCTACACCTTC
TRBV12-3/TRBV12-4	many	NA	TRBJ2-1	CASSWESLGTEQFF	TGTGCCAGCAGTTGGGAGTCCCTAGGTACTGAGCAGTTCTTC
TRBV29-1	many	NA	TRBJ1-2	CSVIFRWVAGEVGYTF	TGCAGCGTTATATTCCGCTGGGTAGCAGGGGAAGTCGGCTACACCTTC
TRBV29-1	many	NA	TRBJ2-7	CSVETGTQLRRQYF	TGCAGCGTTGAAACCGGGACACAACTACGAAGGCAGTACTTC
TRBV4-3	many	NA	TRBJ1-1	CASSQVPRMNTEAFF	TGCGCCAGCAGCCAAGTCCCCCGCATGAACACTGAAGCTTTCTTT
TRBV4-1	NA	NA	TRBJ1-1	CASSQVDGLNTEAFF	TGCGCCAGCAGCCAAGTGGACGGGCTGAACACTGAAGCTTTCTTT
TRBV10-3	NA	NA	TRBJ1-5	CAISDSGRGDQPQHF	TGTGCCATCAGTGACTCGGGCAGGGGCGATCAGCCCCAGCATTTT
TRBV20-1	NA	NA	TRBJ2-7	CRALGVTGEQYF	TGCAGAGCCCTCGGCGTCACTGGCGAGCAGTACTTC
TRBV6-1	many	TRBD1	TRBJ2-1	CASSPDRGWYNEQFF	TGTGCCAGCAGTCCCGACAGGGGGTGGTACAATGAGCAGTTCTTC
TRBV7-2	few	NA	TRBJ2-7	CASSLTPGAYYEQYF	TGTGCCAGCAGCTTAACGCCAGGGGCCTACTACGAGCAGTACTTC
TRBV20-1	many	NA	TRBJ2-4	CSARTGPSIQYF	TGCAGTGCTAGAACTGGGCCGAGCATTCAGTACTTC
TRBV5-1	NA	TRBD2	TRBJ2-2	CASSLATSGGTNTGELFF	TGCGCCAGCAGCTTGGCCACTAGCGGGGGGACGAACACCGGGGAGCTGTTTTTT
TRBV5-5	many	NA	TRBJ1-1	CASSLGSVTVNTEAFF	TGTGCCAGCAGCTTGGGTTCCGTGACGGTCAACACTGAAGCTTTCTTT
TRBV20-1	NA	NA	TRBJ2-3	CSARVVGDNTDTQYF	TGCAGTGCTAGAGTCGTGGGAGACAACACAGATACGCAGTATTTT
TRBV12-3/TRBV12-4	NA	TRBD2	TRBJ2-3	CASRTSSEGNTQYF	TGTGCCAGCAGGACTAGCAGCGAAGGAAATACGCAGTATTTT
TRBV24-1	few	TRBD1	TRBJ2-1	CATSDTTGGPSYNEQFF	TGTGCCACCAGTGATACCACAGGGGGGCCATCCTACAATGAGCAGTTCTTC
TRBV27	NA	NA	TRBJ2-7	CASSLGVGNEQYF	TGTGCCAGCAGTTTAGGGGTCGGGAACGAGCAGTACTTC
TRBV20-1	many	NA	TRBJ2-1	CSPRGLDRLAEQFF	TGCAGTCCTCGCGGGCTAGATAGGTTGGCTGAGCAGTTCTTC
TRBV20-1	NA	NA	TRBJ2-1	CSAKDGSSYNEQFF	TGCAGTGCTAAGGACGGAAGCTCCTACAATGAGCAGTTCTTC
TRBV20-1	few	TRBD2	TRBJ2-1	CSPAGGAQQFF	TGCAGTCCCGCGGGGGGCGCGCAGCAGTTCTTC
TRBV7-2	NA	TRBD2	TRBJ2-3	CASSLSLWGLGADTQYF	TGTGCCAGCAGCTTGTCCCTTTGGGGACTAGGGGCAGATACGCAGTATTTT
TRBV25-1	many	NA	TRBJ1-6	CASSNDGRGSPLHF	TGTGCCAGCAGTAACGACGGGAGGGGATCACCCCTCCACTTT
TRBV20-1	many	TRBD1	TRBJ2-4	CSAPDRGVNIQYF	TGCAGTGCTCCTGACAGGGGTGTAAACATTCAGTACTTC
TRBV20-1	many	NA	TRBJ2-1	CSARVINEQFF	TGCAGTGCCCGCGTTATCAATGAGCAGTTCTTC
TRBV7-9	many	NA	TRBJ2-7	CASSSQGLTYEQYF	TGTGCCAGCAGCTCACAGGGATTGACCTACGAGCAGTACTTC
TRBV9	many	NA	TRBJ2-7	CASSAGDRFYEQYF	TGTGCCAGCAGCGCGGGTGACCGATTCTACGAGCAGTACTTC
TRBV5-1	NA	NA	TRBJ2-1	CASSRVWGGLYNEQFF	TGCGCCAGCAGCCGGGTTTGGGGGGGCCTCTACAATGAGCAGTTCTTC
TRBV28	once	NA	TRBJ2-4	CASNGEAKNIQYF	TGTGCCAGTAATGGGGAAGCCAAAAACATTCAGTACTTC
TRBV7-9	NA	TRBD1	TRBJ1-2	CASSMLDRDAYGYTF	TGTGCCAGCAGCATGCTCGACAGGGACGCCTATGGCTACACCTTC
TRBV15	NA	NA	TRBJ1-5	CATSGPPNQPQHF	TGTGCCACCAGCGGCCCGCCCAATCAGCCCCAGCATTTT
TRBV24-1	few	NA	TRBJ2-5	CATSDLQYGNQETQYF	TGTGCCACCAGTGATTTGCAGTACGGAAACCAAGAGACCCAGTACTTC
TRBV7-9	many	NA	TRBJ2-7	CASSSQASEQYF	TGTGCCAGCAGCTCCCAGGCGAGCGAGCAGTACTTC
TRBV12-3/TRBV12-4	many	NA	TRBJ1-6	CASRDPGTKGSPLHF	TGTGCCAGCAGGGATCCCGGGACCAAGGGTTCACCCCTCCACTTT
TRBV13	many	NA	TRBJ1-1	CASSLRNSNTEAFF	TGTGCCAGCAGCTTAAGAAACAGTAACACTGAAGCTTTCTTT
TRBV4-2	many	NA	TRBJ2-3	CASSGTAGTDTQYF	TGTGCCAGCAGCGGGACAGCGGGAACAGATACGCAGTATTTT
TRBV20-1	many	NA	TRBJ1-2	CSAHIRGMRYTF	TGCAGTGCTCATATCAGGGGAATGCGGTACACCTTC
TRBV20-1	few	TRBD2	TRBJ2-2	CSARRGRTGELFF	TGCAGTGCTAGGCGGGGGAGAACCGGGGAGCTGTTTTTT
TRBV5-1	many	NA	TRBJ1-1	CASSLPGVGTEAFF	TGCGCCAGCAGCCTGCCTGGGGTAGGGACTGAAGCTTTCTTT
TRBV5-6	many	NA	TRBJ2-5	CASRSRGPRYQETQYF	TGTGCCAGCAGAAGCCGGGGACCGCGGTACCAAGAGACCCAGTACTTC
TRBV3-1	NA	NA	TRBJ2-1	CASTTGYNEQFF	TGTGCCAGCACAACAGGGTACAATGAGCAGTTCTTC
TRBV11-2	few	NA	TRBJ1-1	CASSRPFRGRYMNTEAFF	TGTGCCAGCAGCCGCCCGTTCCGGGGCCGGTACATGAACACTGAAGCTTTCTTT
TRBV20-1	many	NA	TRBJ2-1	CSTTRVSYNEQFF	TGCAGTACTACCAGGGTTTCCTACAATGAGCAGTTCTTC
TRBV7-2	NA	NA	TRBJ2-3	CASGSTDTQYF	TGTGCCAGCGGGAGCACAGATACGCAGTATTTT
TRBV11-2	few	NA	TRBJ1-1	CASSPTGLKVTFTEAFF	TGTGCCAGCAGTCCGACGGGCCTGAAGGTCACTTTCACTGAAGCTTTCTTT
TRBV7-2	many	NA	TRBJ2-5	CASSTWASQTETQYF	TGTGCCAGCAGCACGTGGGCCTCTCAGACGGAGACCCAGTACTTC
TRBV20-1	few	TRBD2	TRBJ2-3	CSPLAGADTDTQYF	TGCAGCCCATTAGCGGGGGCCGACACAGATACGCAGTATTTT
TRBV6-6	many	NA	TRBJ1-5	CASSYGSGQPQHF	TGTGCCAGCAGTTACGGATCGGGTCAGCCCCAGCATTTT